This TCR beta chain was captured in a study of cytomegalovirus exposure and HLA in healthy donors. Though probably carrying unrecorded immune exposures, donors were nominally healthy at sampling. Germline CDR1 SGHVS, CDR2 FQNEAQ. The CDR3 has 17 amino acids. The V end was cut by 0 bases, the J end by 0 bases, with 12 bases between. PCR primers comprised 60 Vbeta and 13 Jbeta primers. Original data processing: Per a later analysis, the number of unique TCR beta chains was around 80 million, of which around 10 million were shared. Only in-frame clones appear in the TCRdb table, and some are missing; sequencing was by immunoSEQ multiplex PCR. V and J calls and clone size are as listed in that table; D and trimming were resolved from the DNA. Of 150,000 to 200,000 clones in the sample, 81% were seen once.

This clonotype was sampled from a woman aged 30 to 39 in good health and CMV-seronegative. J is TRBJ2-1 and V is TRBV7-8; D may be TRBD2 (7 bases). Sequenced sample: PBMCs. CDR3 sequence: CASSLAWGGSSYNEQFF. The DNA for the CDR3 is TGTGCCAGCAGCTTAGCGTGGGGGGGCAGCTCCTACAATGAGCAGTTCTTC.